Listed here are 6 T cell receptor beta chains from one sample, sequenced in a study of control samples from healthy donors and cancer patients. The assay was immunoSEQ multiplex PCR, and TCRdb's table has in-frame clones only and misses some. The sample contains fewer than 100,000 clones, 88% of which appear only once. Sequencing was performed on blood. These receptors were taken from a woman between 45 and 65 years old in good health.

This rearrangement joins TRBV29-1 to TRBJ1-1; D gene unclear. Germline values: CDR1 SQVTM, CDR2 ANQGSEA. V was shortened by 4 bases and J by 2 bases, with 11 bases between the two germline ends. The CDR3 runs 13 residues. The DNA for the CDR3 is TGCAGCGTTGTAGTCGGACGAAACACTGAAGCTTTCTTT. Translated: CSVVVGRNTEAFF. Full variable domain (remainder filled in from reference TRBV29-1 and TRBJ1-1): SAVISQKPSRDICQRGTSLTIQCQVDSQVTMMFWYRQQPGQSLTLIATANQGSEATYESGFVIDKFPISRPNLTFSTLTVSNMSPEDSSIYLCSVVVGRNTEAFFGQGTRLTVV.

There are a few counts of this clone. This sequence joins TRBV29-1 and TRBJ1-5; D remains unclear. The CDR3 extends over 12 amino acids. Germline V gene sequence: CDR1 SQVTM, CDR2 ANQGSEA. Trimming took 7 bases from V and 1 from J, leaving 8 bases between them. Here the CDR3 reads CSAAGSNQPQHF. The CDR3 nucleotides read TGCAGCGCCGCCGGGAGCAATCAGCCCCAGCATTTT.

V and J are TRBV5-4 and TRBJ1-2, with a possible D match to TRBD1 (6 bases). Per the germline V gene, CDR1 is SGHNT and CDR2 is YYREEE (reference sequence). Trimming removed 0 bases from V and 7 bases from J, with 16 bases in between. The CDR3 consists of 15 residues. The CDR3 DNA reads TGTGCCAGCAGCTTGGGGGGGCCGGGACTCCGTGGCTACACCTTC. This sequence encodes CASSLGGPGLRGYTF. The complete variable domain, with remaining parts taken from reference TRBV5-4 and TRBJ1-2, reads ETGVTQSPTHLIKTRGQQVTLRCSSQSGHNTVSWYQQALGQGPQFIFQYYREEENGRGNFPPRFSGLQFPNYSSELNVNALELDDSALYLCASSLGGPGLRGYTFGSGTRLTVV.

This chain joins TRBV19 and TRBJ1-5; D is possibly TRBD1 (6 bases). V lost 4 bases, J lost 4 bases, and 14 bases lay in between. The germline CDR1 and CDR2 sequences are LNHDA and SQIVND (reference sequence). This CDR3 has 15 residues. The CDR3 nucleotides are TGTGCCAGTAGTACGCGGGGGGCTACGAATCAGCCCCAGCATTTT. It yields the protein CASSTRGATNQPQHF.

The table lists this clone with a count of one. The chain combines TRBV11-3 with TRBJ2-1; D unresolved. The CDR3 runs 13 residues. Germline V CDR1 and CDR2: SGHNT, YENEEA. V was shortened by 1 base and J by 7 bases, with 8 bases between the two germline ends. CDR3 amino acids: CASSLGVANEQFF. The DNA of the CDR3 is TGTGCCAGCAGCTTAGGGGTCGCTAATGAGCAGTTCTTC.

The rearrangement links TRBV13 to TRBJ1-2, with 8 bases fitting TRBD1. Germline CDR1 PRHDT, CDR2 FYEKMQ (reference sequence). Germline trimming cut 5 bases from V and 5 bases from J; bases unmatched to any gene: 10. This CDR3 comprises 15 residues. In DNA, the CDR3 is TGTGCCAGCAGCCGAGGACAGGGTCAACTATATGGCTACACCTTC. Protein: CASSRGQGQLYGYTF.